The TCR beta chain described here comes from a study of read filtering for tumor transcriptome and immune sequencing. Study background: Among patients, approximately 17 were male and 14 female, aged roughly 45 to 85 (mean approximately 60).

This library used roughly 400 ng RNA and molecular barcoded adaptors spanning alpha/delta and beta/gamma chains. TCRdb used MiXCR to reprocess the reads, holding one entry per CDR3 protein. In the table there are more than 100,000 distinct CDR3 sequences, 13% of which are singletons. Overall study findings and caveats: Compared with RNA-seq, IR-seq gave much higher clonotype depth and reliability.

The sample holds many counts of this clonotype. Antigen unknown. The sample was a population of CD138-negative cells sorted from bone marrow. This receptor was identified in a donor at least 40 years old with multiple myeloma.

CDR3 DNA: TGCGCCAGCGCTAGCGGGGGCTCTTTGAGCACAGATACGCAGTATTTT. The encoded protein is CASASGGSLSTDTQYF. This chain uses TRBV5-1 with TRBJ2-3; 10 bases agree with TRBD2. The CDR3 is made up of 16 amino acids. The trim removed 7 bases at V and 0 bases at J, leaving 8 bases unmatched. CDR1 SGHRS and CDR2 YFSETQ come from the germline V gene. Variable domain in full (rest from reference TRBV5-1 and TRBJ2-3): KAGVTQTPRYLIKTRGQQVTLSCSPISGHRSVSWYQQTPGQGLQFLFEYFSETQRNKGNFPGRFSGRQFSNSRSEMNVSTLELGDSALYLCASASGGSLSTDTQYFGPGTRLTVL.